Shown below are 21 T cell receptor beta chains from a single sample sequenced in a study of blood T cell repertoires in COVID-19 (TCRdb year 2020). To prepare the library, the immunoSEQ multiplex PCR assay was applied. What TCRdb holds here is the immuneACCESS table cut down to in-frame rearrangements. Part of the clones is not present; checked against another copy, under half of the missing clones reflect an unresolved V gene, and the others are unexplained. This sample has approximately 100,000 clones in its table, and 85% of those were observed once. The top ten clones comprise about 1.8% of the sample. What was sequenced was peripheral blood. These receptors were obtained from a woman aged 65 to 85 with active or convalescent COVID-19.

The chain links TRBV15 to TRBJ2-7; D may be TRBD1 (6 bases). Germline V gene sequence: CDR1 LNHNV, CDR2 YYDKDF (reference sequence). The CDR3 spans 14 residues. The ends were cut back, 6 bases at V and 5 bases at J, with 17 bases in the middle. CDR3 DNA: TGTGCCACCAGTAGGACAGCCTTTGGAGACGAGCAGTACTTC. Translated, it gives CATSRTAFGDEQYF.

In this sample, this clone turned up once. The rearrangement uses TRBV4-3 and TRBJ2-3; 10 bases match TRBD2. V lost 6 bases, J lost 2 bases, and 20 bases stayed unmatched. This CDR3 region has 20 residues. The germline V gene has CDR1 LGHNA and CDR2 YSLEER. CDR3: CASSKKSGRAGATSTDTQYF. The CDR3 DNA reads TGCGCCAGCAGTAAAAAAAGCGGGAGGGCCGGGGCTACCTCCACAGATACGCAGTATTTT.

The J gene is TRBJ2-5, the V gene TRBV30; possibly TRBD1 for D (6 bases). Per germline, CDR1 GTSNPN and CDR2 SVGIG (reference sequence). The CDR3 runs 12 residues. Deletions cut 5 bases from V and 5 bases from J, with 12 bases between. The CDR3 DNA sequence: TGTGCCTGGTCCGGGACAAGGGAGACCCAGTACTTC. Protein product: CAWSGTRETQYF.

The chain employs TRBV5-4 and TRBJ1-1, with D possibly matching TRBD1 (5 bases). Trimming took off 2 bases at V and 4 bases at J, with 15 bases between the two ends. This CDR3 contains 15 residues. The germline V gene encodes CDR1 SGHNT and CDR2 YYREEE (reference sequence). CDR3 nucleotides: TGTGCCAGCAGCTTCGGGGGAAAGGGGAGCACTGAAGCTTTCTTT. It is translated as CASSFGGKGSTEAFF.

The chain recombines TRBV7-3 with TRBJ2-1; 8 bases align to TRBD2. Losses at the gene ends were 8 bases for V and 1 base for J; bases not matched to a gene: 7. This CDR3 comprises 15 residues. In germline, CDR1 is SGHTA, CDR2 FQGTGA. The CDR3 nucleotides read TGTGCCAGCTCCCCGGGACTAGGGTCCTACAATGAGCAGTTCTTC. This sequence encodes CASSPGLGSYNEQFF. Combining the CDR3 with reference TRBV7-3 and TRBJ2-1 gives the whole variable domain GAGVSQTPSNKVTEKGKYVELRCDPISGHTALYWYRQSLGQGPEFLIYFQGTGAADDSGLPNDRFFAVRPEGSVSTLKIQRTERGDSAVYLCASSPGLGSYNEQFFGPGTRLTVL.

The table lists this clone with a few counts. V gene TRBV9 combines with J gene TRBJ2-1; tentative D call: TRBD2 (5 bases). Deletions cut 1 base from V and 8 bases from J, with 10 bases between. The CDR3 is 13 amino acids. The germline CDR1 and CDR2 sequences are SGDLS and YYNGEE. This CDR3 reads CASSVSSGHEQFF. DNA of the CDR3: TGTGCCAGCAGCGTATCAAGCGGCCATGAGCAGTTCTTC.

This clone was detected once. The chain is built from TRBV5-1 and TRBJ2-1; 7 bases fit TRBD2. The CDR3 is 13 amino acids. Germline lookup yields CDR1 SGHRS and CDR2 YFSETQ. Trimming removed 1 base from V and 10 bases from J; junction bases left unmatched: 5. CDR3 amino acids: CASSLTLGGEQFF. The CDR3 nucleotides are TGCGCCAGCAGCTTGACCCTCGGGGGGGAGCAGTTCTTC.

For this clone: A junction end diverges from the germline sequence, so it may reflect a read error. The gene calls are TRBV28 and TRBJ2-1; unclear D gene. In germline, CDR1 is MDHEN, CDR2 SYDVKM. The CDR3 spans 15 residues. The CDR3 is CASGLPPAIKGGQFF. CDR3 coding DNA: TGTGCCAGCGGTTTACCCCCGGCCATAAAAGGCGGGCAGTTCTTC.

This clone was seen more than once but under ten times. This chain links TRBV5-6 with TRBJ2-2, with 10 bases that match TRBD2. V was pared by 2 bases and J by 2 bases, with 3 bases of the junction left unmatched. Germline CDR1 is SGHDT and CDR2 is YYEEEE. CDR3 length: 16 residues. The CDR3 region has the DNA TGTGCCAGCAGCTTACGGACTAGCGGAAACACCGGGGAGCTGTTTTTT. Translating it yields CASSLRTSGNTGELFF.

The chain joins TRBV5-1 to TRBJ2-4; 7 bases map to TRBD1. V dropped 3 bases and J dropped 11; count of bases not matched to a gene: 17. The CDR3 is 16 amino acids. Germline V lookup: CDR1 SGHRS, CDR2 YFSETQ. CDR3: CASSSGTVNSPGLQYF. The CDR3 coding sequence is TGCGCCAGCAGCTCGGGGACAGTCAACAGCCCGGGACTTCAGTACTTC.

The chain has TRBV6-5 and TRBJ2-1; possibly TRBD1 for D (6 bases). The CDR3 totals 13 residues. Germline assignment: CDR1 MNHEY and CDR2 SVGAGI. V lost 6 bases, J lost 9 bases, and 15 bases lay in between. The CDR3 loop reads CASRFRGRGEQFF. The CDR3 DNA is TGTGCCAGCAGATTCAGGGGAAGGGGTGAGCAGTTCTTC.

V usage is TRBV30 and J usage is TRBJ1-5; D is possibly TRBD1 (5 bases). This CDR3 contains 13 residues. Trimming shortened V by 0 bases and J by 4 bases, and 7 bases separated the two germline ends. Germline V lookup: CDR1 GTSNPN, CDR2 SVGIG (reference sequence). The CDR3 region is CAWSVQENQPQHF. CDR3 coding DNA: TGTGCCTGGAGTGTACAGGAGAATCAGCCCCAGCATTTT.

The V gene is TRBV11-3, the J gene TRBJ2-3, with 8 positions matching TRBD2. Germline V CDR1 and CDR2: SGHNT, YENEEA. The trim removed 2 bases at V and 5 bases at J, leaving 3 bases unmatched. The CDR3 has 14 amino acids. CDR3 bases: TGTGCCAGCAGCTTATCGGGGGGGCGAGATACGCAGTATTTT. It yields the protein CASSLSGGRDTQYF. Looking up the rest from reference TRBV11-3 and TRBJ2-3 gives the full variable domain: EAGVVQSPRYKIIEKKQPVAFWCNPISGHNTLYWYLQNLGQGPELLIRYENEEAVDDSQLPKDRFSAERLKGVDSTLKIQPAELGDSAVYLCASSLSGGRDTQYFGPGTRLTVL.

The chain employs TRBV4-3 and TRBJ1-6; 10 nucleotides match TRBD1. V lost 4 bases and J lost 11; bases outside the gene matches: 8. The CDR3 consists of 15 residues. Germline lookup yields CDR1 LGHNA and CDR2 YSLEER. The CDR3 reads CASSRGGQGDTPLHF. Written as DNA, the CDR3 is TGCGCCAGCAGCCGCGGCGGACAGGGGGATACACCCCTCCACTTT.

The V gene is TRBV27, the J gene TRBJ2-1; tentatively, D is TRBD2 (5 bases). Germline V gene lookup returns CDR1 MNHEY and CDR2 SMNVEV (reference sequence). The CDR3 consists of 13 residues. Trimming pared 3 bases from V and 3 bases from J, leaving 6 bases between. The CDR3 loop is CASSFAGYNEQFF. The CDR3 DNA is TGTGCCAGCAGTTTCGCGGGCTACAATGAGCAGTTCTTC.

The CDR3 sequence is CASSLRGIDGYTF. The DNA of the CDR3 is TGTGCCAGCAGTTTAAGGGGGATCGATGGCTACACCTTC. This chain joins TRBV12-3 or TRBV12-4 and TRBJ1-2; D possibly corresponds to TRBD1 (6 bases). The CDR3 is 13 residues long. Between the trimmed V and J ends, which lost 2 bases and 6 bases, there was a span of 10 bases.

The chain couples TRBV6-2 or TRBV6-3 to TRBJ2-7; 10 nucleotides align to TRBD2. The CDR3 contains 16 residues. Looked up from germline, CDR1 is MNHEY and CDR2 is SVGEGT. The junction had 2 bases not matched to a gene; V was cut back by 0 bases and J by 0 bases. This CDR3 is CASSYSIAGGSYEQYF. CDR3 coding DNA: TGTGCCAGCAGTTACTCAATAGCGGGGGGCTCCTACGAGCAGTACTTC.

This clone has only a few counts. The chain links TRBV19 to TRBJ1-6, with D possibly matching TRBD1 (5 bases). V shed 7 bases and J shed 9 bases, with 13 bases lying between them. CDR1 is LNHDA and CDR2 is SQIVND in the germline V gene (reference sequence). The CDR3 totals 13 residues. In DNA form, the CDR3 reads TGTGCCAGTAATCAGGGCTTGAGTTCACCCCTCCACTTT. As protein: CASNQGLSSPLHF.

This clone was counted once. The genes are TRBV9 and TRBJ2-1; TRBD2 aligns across 10 bases. The CDR3 is 16 residues long. The trim removed 0 bases at V and 9 bases at J, leaving 9 bases unmatched. Germline V gives CDR1 SGDLS, CDR2 YYNGEE. CDR3 amino acids: CASSVARAGGPGEQFF. The CDR3 DNA is TGTGCCAGCAGCGTAGCCCGAGCGGGAGGGCCTGGTGAGCAGTTCTTC.

This chain joins TRBV6-5 and TRBJ2-7; D unresolved. The CDR3 totals 13 residues. The V end lost 8 bases, the J end lost 0 bases, and 11 bases lay between the germline ends. CDR1 is MNHEY and CDR2 is SVGAGI in the germline V gene. The CDR3 here is CASSGESSYEQYF. CDR3 sequence (DNA): TGTGCCAGCTCCGGTGAGTCCTCCTACGAGCAGTACTTC.

The chain couples TRBV24-1 to TRBJ1-2; D unclear. V was shortened by 3 bases and J by 4 bases, with 11 bases between the two germline ends. Germline loops: CDR1 KGHDR, CDR2 SFDVKD. CDR3 length: 14 residues. Here the CDR3 DNA reads TGTGCCACCAGTGATGCGGGCCCCTTCTATGGCTACACCTTC. It translates to CATSDAGPFYGYTF.